The 23 T cell receptor beta chains presented below share a single source sample, sequenced in a study of CD8+ T cells in alopecia areata (dated by TCRdb to 2017 to 2018). Libraries came from the immunoSEQ multiplex PCR assay. For TCR sequencing, RNA was extracted from every sample and reverse transcribed into cDNA to serve as template. TCRdb provides this immuneACCESS table in a form limited to in-frame rearrangements. Some clones are lacking; in checked studies, under half of them reflect an unresolved V gene, and why the rest are absent is not known. This sample comprises hundreds of thousands of clones, 50% to 65% of them detected only once. Around 0.44% of the sample comes from the top ten. This specimen's time point label, per the study, means: baseline before oral tofacitinib. The input for sequencing was CD4+ T cells sorted from blood, taken at week 0. The source of these receptors is a human donor with alopecia areata.

As to this clone: In the same sample, other DNA sequences code for this CDR3. The chain combines TRBV30 with TRBJ1-5; D is ambiguous. Germline lookup yields CDR1 GTSNPN and CDR2 SVGIG (reference sequence). CDR3 length: 13 amino acids. V lost 0 bases, J lost 5 bases, and 8 bases lay in between. In nucleotides, the CDR3 is TGTGCCTGGAGTGTAGGTAGGGATCAGCCCCAGCATTTT. Amino acids: CAWSVGRDQPQHF. The full variable domain, rest sourced from reference TRBV30 and TRBJ1-5, is SQTIHQWPATLVQPVGSPLSLECTVEGTSNPNLYWYRQAAGRGLQLLFYSVGIGQISSEVPQNLSASRPQDRQFILSSKKLLLSDSGFYLCAWSVGRDQPQHFGDGTRLSIL.

This sequence joins TRBV30 and TRBJ1-1; D is perhaps TRBD1 (5 bases). Between the trimmed V and J ends, which lost 0 bases and 4 bases, there was a span of 12 bases. This CDR3 has 14 residues. In germline, CDR1 is GTSNPN, CDR2 SVGIG (reference sequence). The CDR3 reads CAWSVQSGSTEAFF. CDR3 DNA sequence: TGTGCCTGGAGTGTACAGTCAGGGAGCACTGAAGCTTTCTTT.

V and J are TRBV2 and TRBJ1-4; D gene unclear. CDR1 and CDR2 from the germline V gene are SNHLY and FYNNEI. The CDR3 contains 16 residues. With 2 bases removed from V and 0 bases from J, the gap between germline ends came to 10 bases. CDR3 loop: CASSELVTTTNEKLFF. The CDR3 DNA follows: TGTGCCAGCAGTGAATTGGTCACTACAACTAATGAAAAACTGTTTTTT.

This chain joins TRBV29-1 and TRBJ1-5; 7 nucleotides align to TRBD1. The CDR3 contains 13 residues. V dropped 4 bases and J dropped 1; count of bases not matched to a gene: 1. The germline V gene encodes CDR1 SQVTM and CDR2 ANQGSEA. CDR3 sequence: CSVAQGSNQPQHF. The CDR3 bases are TGCAGCGTTGCACAGGGGAGCAATCAGCCCCAGCATTTT.

The rearrangement uses TRBV29-1 and TRBJ1-2, with 9 bases lining up with TRBD1. V gave up 4 bases and J gave up 7 bases; unmatched junction bases: 4. This CDR3 has 12 amino acids. CDR1 and CDR2 (germline): SQVTM, ANQGSEA. The CDR3 protein is CSVGDRDGGYTF. CDR3 coding DNA: TGCAGCGTTGGGGACAGGGATGGTGGCTACACCTTC.

A few counts support this clone. CDR3 nucleotide sequence: TGCAGCGTCTCTCGACAGGGGGTTGGAAACACCATATATTTT. It yields the protein CSVSRQGVGNTIYF. The chain has TRBV29-1 and TRBJ1-3, with TRBD1 identical over 9 bases. The J segment lost 3 bases and the V segment lost 6 bases, leaving 6 bases of the junction unmatched. Per the germline V gene, CDR1 is SQVTM and CDR2 is ANQGSEA. The CDR3 is 14 amino acids.

The sample holds a few counts of this clone. CDR3 loop: CASSRGASGSQETQYF. The CDR3 DNA reads as TGTGCCAGCAGCAGGGGGGCTAGCGGGAGCCAAGAGACCCAGTACTTC. V usage is TRBV9 and J usage is TRBJ2-5; 10 bases fit TRBD2. V was clipped by 4 bases and J by 1 base; unmatched bases: 7. The CDR3 loop spans 16 amino acids. Per the germline V gene, CDR1 is SGDLS and CDR2 is YYNGEE.

CDR3 amino acids: CAWSVLPYYNEQFF. In nucleotides, the CDR3 is TGTGCCTGGAGTGTACTACCCTACTACAATGAGCAGTTCTTC. The gene calls are TRBV30 and TRBJ2-1, with D uncertain. V gave up 0 bases and J gave up 3 bases, with 9 bases separating them. This CDR3 region has 14 residues. Germline assignment: CDR1 GTSNPN and CDR2 SVGIG (reference sequence).

This clone occurred a few times. The V call is TRBV30, the J call TRBJ1-3; D not certain. Trimming removed 0 bases at V and 7 bases at J, with 16 bases between. CDR3 length equals 15 residues. Germline V lookup: CDR1 GTSNPN, CDR2 SVGIG (reference sequence). The DNA of the CDR3 is TGTGCCTGGAGTGTCGCGGGCGGAGGACGGAACACCATATATTTT. Translated: CAWSVAGGGRNTIYF.

V usage is TRBV18 and J usage is TRBJ1-2; TRBD1 might be the D (5 bases). Trimming stripped 2 bases from V and 8 bases from J, with 24 bases between. From germline, CDR1 is KGHSH and CDR2 LQKENI. There are 17 residues in the CDR3. Written as DNA, the CDR3 is TGTGCCAGCTCACCATCCCGGTCCGGGGGTAGGGCTGAGGGCTACACCTTC. This gives the protein CASSPSRSGGRAEGYTF.

This chain joins TRBV20-1 and TRBJ2-1; 7 bases map to TRBD2. The V gene's germline CDR1 is DFQATT and CDR2 SNEGSKA (reference sequence). V gave up 8 bases and J gave up 9 bases; unmatched junction bases: 7. The CDR3 is made up of 11 amino acids. CDR3 residues: CSPRAGTEQFF. Here the CDR3 DNA reads TGCAGTCCGCGAGCGGGGACTGAGCAGTTCTTC.

This chain links TRBV30 with TRBJ1-2; D gene unclear. V lost 2 bases to trimming and J lost 3 bases, with 10 bases between them. Germline V CDR1 and CDR2: GTSNPN, SVGIG (reference sequence). CDR3 length equals 13 residues. CDR3 sequence (DNA): TGTGCCTGGAGTCCGGGGAACGACTATGGCTACACCTTC. This encodes CAWSPGNDYGYTF.

The gene calls are TRBV25-1 and TRBJ2-7; 9 bases are shared with TRBD1. Germline CDR1 and CDR2: MGHDK and SYGVNS. The CDR3 length is 15 residues. J gave up 4 bases and V 4 bases, and 8 bases lay outside the gene matches. CDR3 DNA sequence: TGTGCCAGCAGTGGGATAGGGACAGGGTCGTACGAGCAGTACTTC. Its protein is CASSGIGTGSYEQYF.

The chain carries TRBV30 and TRBJ1-1; D gene uncertain. There are 12 residues in the CDR3. Germline V lookup: CDR1 GTSNPN, CDR2 SVGIG (reference sequence). V lost 0 bases, J lost 4 bases, and 6 bases lay in between. The CDR3 nucleotides are TGTGCCTGGAGTGTAATCTCCACTGAAGCTTTCTTT. Translated, it gives CAWSVISTEAFF.

The sample holds one count of this clone. The J gene is TRBJ2-2, the V gene TRBV11-2, with D tentatively TRBD1 (5 bases). This CDR3 contains 15 residues. From germline, CDR1 is SGHAT and CDR2 FQNNGV. V was cut by 4 bases and J by 0 bases, with 9 bases left in between. CDR3 DNA: TGTGCCAGCAGCTCCTCAGGGTCGAACACCGGGGAGCTGTTTTTT. It specifies CASSSSGSNTGELFF.

The chain links TRBV7-9 to TRBJ1-2; perhaps TRBD1 as D (6 bases). Germline lookup yields CDR1 SEHNR and CDR2 FQNEAQ (reference sequence). Deletions cut 1 base from V and 7 bases from J, with 10 bases between. This CDR3 contains 13 residues. This CDR3 reads CASSLDRVIGYTF. Here the CDR3 DNA reads TGTGCCAGCAGCTTAGACAGGGTGATTGGCTACACCTTC.

This clone was recorded a few times. This chain links TRBV5-1 with TRBJ2-3, with 10 bases lining up with TRBD1. The junction had 10 bases not matched to a gene; V was cut back by 3 bases and J by 0 bases. This CDR3 comprises 18 residues. Germline V CDR1 and CDR2: SGHRS, YFSETQ. CDR3 sequence reads: CASSSLHMTGGSTDTQYF. The CDR3 bases are TGCGCCAGCAGCTCCCTCCATATGACAGGGGGCAGCACAGATACGCAGTATTTT.

The CDR3 reads CATSRDLAARDSELFF. The DNA for the CDR3 is TGTGCCACCAGCAGAGATCTGGCGGCGAGGGACAGTGAGCTGTTTTTT. The rearrangement joins TRBV15 to TRBJ2-2; TRBD1 matches at 7 bases. The CDR3 runs to 16 residues. The ends lost 0 bases at V and 11 bases at J; junction bases unmatched: 12. The germline gives CDR1 LNHNV, CDR2 YYDKDF (reference sequence).

This clone was seen more than once but under ten times. This sequence joins TRBV5-1 and TRBJ1-1, with 7 bases identical to TRBD1. Trimming at V came to 4 bases and at J to 1 base, leaving 7 bases not matched to a gene. The germline V gene encodes CDR1 SGHRS and CDR2 YFSETQ. The CDR3 spans 15 residues. Written as DNA, the CDR3 is TGCGCCAGCAGCACGACAGGGTCGGCGAACACTGAAGCTTTCTTT. Its protein product is CASSTTGSANTEAFF.

The sample holds a few counts of this clone. The gene calls are TRBV19 and TRBJ1-1, with a possible D match to TRBD1 (5 bases). Looked up from germline, CDR1 is LNHDA and CDR2 is SQIVND (reference sequence). The V end was cut by 10 bases, the J end by 1 base, with 16 bases between. CDR3 length: 14 amino acids. CDR3 amino acids: CATQTGRGNTEAFF. In DNA form, the CDR3 reads TGTGCCACCCAGACTGGTAGGGGGAACACTGAAGCTTTCTTT.

The chain is built from TRBV7-9 and TRBJ1-1; tentatively, D is TRBD1 (5 bases). CDR1 and CDR2 from the germline V gene are SEHNR and FQNEAQ (reference sequence). The CDR3 spans 12 residues. V was pared by 4 bases and J by 8 bases, with 11 bases between. CDR3 loop: CASSSRDAEAFF. The DNA for the CDR3 is TGTGCCAGCAGCTCCCGGGACGCAGAAGCTTTCTTT.

This clone has a single count. The chain links TRBV29-1 to TRBJ2-5; D is perhaps TRBD1 or TRBD2 (5 bases each). TRBJ2-7 explains the end of the DNA better; the J call may be wrong. The CDR3 totals 12 residues. CDR1 is SQVTM, CDR2 ANQGSEA, per germline. The CDR3 sequence: CSVGQGVHEQYF. CDR3 coding DNA: TGCAGCGTTGGTCAGGGAGTACACGAGCAGTACTTC.

V gene TRBV19 combines with J gene TRBJ2-2; D unresolved. Germline-derived CDR1 and CDR2 are LNHDA and SQIVND (reference sequence). The CDR3 has 14 residues. The ends were cut back, 5 bases at V and 5 bases at J, with 12 bases in the middle. The CDR3: CASSDPGRTGELFF. The CDR3 DNA is TGTGCCAGTAGTGACCCCGGACGAACCGGGGAGCTGTTTTTT. Combining the CDR3 with reference TRBV19 and TRBJ2-2 gives the whole variable domain DGGITQSPKYLFRKEGQNVTLSCEQNLNHDAMYWYRQDPGQGLRLIYYSQIVNDFQKGDIAEGYSVSREKKESFPLTVTSAQKNPTAFYLCASSDPGRTGELFFGEGSRLTVL.